The 10 T cell receptor beta chains reported below all come from one sample, sequenced in a study of response to subunit inactivated influenza vaccine. TCRdb itself ran the RT-PCR reads through MiXCR, one entry per CDR3 protein. Among fewer than 800,000 distinct CDR3 sequences listed, around 14% were seen once. The specimen was PBMCs from blood, collected 12 days after vaccination. Every receptor here comes from a man aged 45-60 years who received an inactivated influenza vaccine.

This clonotype showed up just a few times. The V call is TRBV6-2 or TRBV6-3, the J call TRBJ2-1; 9 bases match TRBD2. V shed 2 bases, J shed 12 bases, and the junction held 8 bases outside the gene matches. CDR1 is MNHEY, CDR2 SVGEGT, per germline. The CDR3 extends over 14 amino acids. CDR3 amino acids: CASSYVGGRAWQFF. In DNA, the CDR3 is TGTGCCAGCAGTTACGTGGGCGGGAGGGCCTGGCAGTTCTTC.

This clonotype was detected a few times. V and J are TRBV20-1 and TRBJ2-7, with a weak D call TRBD2 (5 bases). This CDR3 has 13 residues. V was cut by 2 bases and J by 2 bases, with 10 bases left in between. Per the germline V gene, CDR1 is DFQATT and CDR2 is SNEGSKA (reference sequence). In DNA form, the CDR3 reads TGCAGTGCTAGAAGTTTAGCGACCTACGAGCAGTACTTC. Translation gives CSARSLATYEQYF.

This clonotype appeared a few times. The chain uses TRBV5-1 and TRBJ2-1; tentative D call: TRBD1 (6 bases). Germline V CDR1 and CDR2: SGHRS, YFSETQ. The CDR3 spans 13 residues. Trimming took 5 bases from V and 8 from J, leaving 14 bases between them. In nucleotides, the CDR3 is TGCGCCAGCAGAGGCAGGGGCTTCTATGAGCAGTTCTTC. Amino acid sequence: CASRGRGFYEQFF.

This clonotype came up a few times. The V call is TRBV7-6, the J call TRBJ2-6; D is possibly TRBD1 or TRBD2 (5 bases each). CDR1 and CDR2 from the germline V gene are SGHVS and FNYEAQ. The CDR3 contains 18 residues. Between the trimmed V and J ends, which lost 5 bases and 0 bases, there was a span of 17 bases. The CDR3 is CASSPGAGLLSGANVLTF. The CDR3 DNA follows: TGTGCCAGCAGCCCCGGGGCAGGACTCCTCTCTGGGGCCAACGTCCTGACTTTC. Filled out from reference TRBV7-6 and TRBJ2-6, the complete variable domain reads GAGVSQSPRYKVTKRGQDVALRCDPISGHVSLYWYRQALGQGPEFLTYFNYEAQQDKSGLPNDRFSAERPEGSISTLTIQRTEQRDSAMYRCASSPGAGLLSGANVLTFGAGSRLTVL.

There are a few counts of this clonotype. V and J are TRBV18 and TRBJ2-4, with D tentatively TRBD1 (5 bases). V was cut by 2 bases and J by 5 bases, with 13 bases left in between. This CDR3 region has 15 residues. CDR1 and CDR2 (germline): KGHSH, LQKENI. The CDR3 spells CASSPSKGIQNIQYF. In DNA form, the CDR3 reads TGTGCCAGCTCACCATCGAAGGGGATCCAAAACATTCAGTACTTC.

Details on this clonotype: Mismatch with germline at one junction end may stem from a read error. The CDR3 DNA is TGTGTCAGCAGCTTTAATGAGCAGTTCTTC. Its translation: CVSSFNEQFF. V is TRBV7-9 and J is TRBJ2-1; no definite D call. CDR1 SEHNR and CDR2 FQNEAQ come from the germline V gene (reference sequence). The CDR3 totals 10 residues.

The chain links TRBV12-3 or TRBV12-4 to TRBJ2-7; no reliable D call. The CDR3 extends over 12 amino acids. Trimming left V 5 bases short and J 9 bases short, with 14 bases between. The CDR3 region is CASSDHRILQYF. The CDR3 nucleotides read TGTGCCAGCAGTGACCATCGTATTTTGCAGTACTTC.

The rearrangement links TRBV5-1 to TRBJ1-2; D is undetermined. CDR1 and CDR2 (germline): SGHRS, YFSETQ. This CDR3 has 12 residues. V was clipped by 1 base and J by 8 bases, with 9 bases between them. CDR3: CASSLNTEGYTF. The CDR3 nucleotides are TGCGCCAGCAGCTTGAACACGGAGGGCTACACCTTC.

In its sample, this clonotype was seen many times. The CDR3 DNA is TGTGCCAGCAGGGGACAGGGGGCTTTCAATGAGCAGTTCTTC. Amino acids: CASRGQGAFNEQFF. The rearrangement links TRBV7-9 to TRBJ2-1, with 12 nucleotides matching TRBD1. Germline-derived CDR1 and CDR2 are SEHNR and FQNEAQ (reference sequence). Trimming cost V 6 bases and J 6 bases; bases outside gene matches: 3. The CDR3 consists of 14 residues.

Only a few counts were recorded for this clonotype. V usage is TRBV28 and J usage is TRBJ2-7, with TRBD2 matching over 7 bases. The germline V gene has CDR1 MDHEN and CDR2 SYDVKM. The CDR3 totals 14 residues. Trimming took 1 base from V and 4 from J; bases not matched to a gene: 4. Here the CDR3 DNA reads TGTGCCAGCAGTTTATTTTTGGGGGGGTACGAGCAGTACTTC. Its translation: CASSLFLGGYEQYF.